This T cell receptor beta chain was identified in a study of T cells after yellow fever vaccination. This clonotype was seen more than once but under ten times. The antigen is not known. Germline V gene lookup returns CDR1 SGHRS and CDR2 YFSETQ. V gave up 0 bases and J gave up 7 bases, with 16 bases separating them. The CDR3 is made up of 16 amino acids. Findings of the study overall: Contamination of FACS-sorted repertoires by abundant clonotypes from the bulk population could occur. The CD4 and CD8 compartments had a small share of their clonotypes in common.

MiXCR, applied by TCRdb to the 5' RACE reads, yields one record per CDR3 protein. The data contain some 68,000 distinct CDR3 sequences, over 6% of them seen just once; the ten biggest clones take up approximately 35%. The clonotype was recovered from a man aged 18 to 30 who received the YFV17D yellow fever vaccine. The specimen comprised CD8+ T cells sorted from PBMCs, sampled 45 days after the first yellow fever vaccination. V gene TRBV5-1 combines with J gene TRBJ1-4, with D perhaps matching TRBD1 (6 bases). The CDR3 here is CASSLGPPGVGEKLFF. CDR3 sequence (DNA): TGCGCCAGCAGCTTGGGTCCCCCAGGGGTAGGTGAAAAACTGTTTTTT. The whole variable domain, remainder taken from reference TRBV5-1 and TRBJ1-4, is KAGVTQTPRYLIKTRGQQVTLSCSPISGHRSVSWYQQTPGQGLQFLFEYFSETQRNKGNFPGRFSGRQFSNSRSEMNVSTLELGDSALYLCASSLGPPGVGEKLFFGSGTQLSVL.